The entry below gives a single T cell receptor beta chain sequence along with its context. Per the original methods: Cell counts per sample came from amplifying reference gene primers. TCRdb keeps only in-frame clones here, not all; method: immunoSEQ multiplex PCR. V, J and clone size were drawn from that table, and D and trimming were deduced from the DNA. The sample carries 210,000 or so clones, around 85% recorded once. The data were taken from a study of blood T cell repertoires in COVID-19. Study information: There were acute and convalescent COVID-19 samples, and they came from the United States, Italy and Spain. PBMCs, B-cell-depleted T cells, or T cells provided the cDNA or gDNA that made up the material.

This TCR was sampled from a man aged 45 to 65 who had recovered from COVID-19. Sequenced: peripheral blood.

CDR3: CASSDQFRDTQYF. CDR3 sequence (DNA): TGTGCCAGCAGTGATCAGTTCCGCGATACGCAGTATTTT. J is TRBJ2-3 and V is TRBV25-1; no reliable D call. Germline CDR1 is MGHDK and CDR2 is SYGVNS. Between the trimmed V and J ends, which lost 3 bases and 6 bases, there was a span of 10 bases. This CDR3 comprises 13 residues.